A single TCR beta chain is shown here with its context. Its antigen is undetermined. Original analysis: ImmunoSEQ output held junction-only sequences without quality scores, so filtering differed. Sequenced by immunoSEQ multiplex PCR; TCRdb stores in-frame clones only, minus some. V and J calls and clone size come straight from that table; D and trimming were deduced from the DNA. The sample records a few million clones, 85% to 95% being singletons. These data originate in a study of shared clonotypes between healthy human individuals. About the study: Per donor, CD8 memory used one plate, CD8 naive used two, CD4 memory used three and CD4 naive used three.

Study-wide findings and caveats: Several donors showed sharing of around 5% of naive CD4 clonotypes. Lower generation probabilities were found for non-shared clonotypes than for those shared by all four donors.

Germline CDR1 SGHTA, CDR2 FQGNSA. The CDR3 spans 17 residues. V dropped 4 bases and J dropped 5 bases, with 23 bases sitting between them. The specimen was naive CD4+ T cells from PBMCs. The subset was: CD45RA+ positively selected. This chain links TRBV7-2 with TRBJ2-5; D is possibly TRBD1 (6 bases). The source is a man between 18 and 35 years old in good health. Some clones in this sample may be carry-over from other donors' samples. In nucleotides, the CDR3 is TGTGCCAGCAGCTGGGGGCTAGCCCTAAGGTCGGGGGAGACCCAGTACTTC. It is translated as CASSWGLALRSGETQYF.